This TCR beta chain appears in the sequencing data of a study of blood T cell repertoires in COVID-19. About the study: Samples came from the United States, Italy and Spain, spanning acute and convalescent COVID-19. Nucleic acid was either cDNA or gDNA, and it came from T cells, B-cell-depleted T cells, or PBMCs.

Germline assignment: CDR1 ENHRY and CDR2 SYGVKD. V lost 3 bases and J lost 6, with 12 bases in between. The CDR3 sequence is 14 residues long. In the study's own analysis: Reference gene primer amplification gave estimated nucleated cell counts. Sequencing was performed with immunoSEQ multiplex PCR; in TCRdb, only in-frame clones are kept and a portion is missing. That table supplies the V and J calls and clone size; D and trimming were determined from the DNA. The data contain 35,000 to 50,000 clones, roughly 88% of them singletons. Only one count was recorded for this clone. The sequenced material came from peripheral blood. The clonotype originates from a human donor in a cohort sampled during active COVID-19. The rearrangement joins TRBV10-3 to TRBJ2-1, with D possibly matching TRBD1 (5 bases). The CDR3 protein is CAISDRARGNEQFF. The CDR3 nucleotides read TGTGCCATCAGTGACAGGGCGCGAGGCAATGAGCAGTTCTTC.